Presented here are 4 T cell receptor beta chains from one specimen sequenced in a study of chemoradiotherapy in HPV16-positive cancers. Libraries were prepared by immunoSEQ multiplex PCR; TCRdb keeps only in-frame clonotypes and omits some of them. The repertoire includes about 23,000 clones, over 85% of them detected once, and approximately 5.8% sits in the top ten. The sample in question was blood, obtained from a patient who underwent chemoradiotherapy. These TCRs come from a human donor with HPV-associated anogenital cancer.

This chain links TRBV5-6 with TRBJ2-5; D not resolved. In germline, CDR1 is SGHDT, CDR2 YYEEEE. V was trimmed by 7 bases and J by 6 bases, leaving 16 bases between them. The CDR3 is 13 amino acids. The CDR3 nucleotides are TGTGCCAGCTGGTTTGGTAGCTCGAAGACCCAGTACTTC. It encodes CASWFGSSKTQYF.

This chain connects TRBV2 to TRBJ1-2; unclear D gene. CDR1 and CDR2 from the germline V gene are SNHLY and FYNNEI. The length of the CDR3 is 13 residues. V dropped 4 bases and J dropped 0 bases, with 6 bases sitting between them. CDR3 sequence reads: CASSVEANYGYTF. The CDR3 coding sequence is TGTGCCAGCAGTGTAGAGGCTAACTATGGCTACACCTTC. Complete variable domain (other parts from reference TRBV2 and TRBJ1-2): EPEVTQTPSHQVTQMGQEVILRCVPISNHLYFYWYRQILGQKVEFLVSFYNNEISEKSEIFDDQFSVERPDGSNFTLKIRSTKLEDSAMYFCASSVEANYGYTFGSGTRLTVV.

This chain joins TRBV25-1 and TRBJ1-1; D uncertain. Germline CDR1 and CDR2: MGHDK and SYGVNS. The CDR3 sequence is 11 residues long. The ends were cut back, 8 bases at V and 6 bases at J, with 10 bases in the middle. The CDR3 region has the DNA TGTGCCAGCTCTATCAACGCTGAAGCTTTCTTT. Its translation: CASSINAEAFF.

The rearrangement links TRBV6-1 to TRBJ2-2; 9 bases align to TRBD1. V dropped 7 bases and J dropped 7; count of bases not matched to a gene: 7. Germline CDR1 is MNHNS and CDR2 is SASEGT. The CDR3 is 14 amino acids. CDR3 DNA: TGTGCCAGCACTTACGACAGGGGGGTCGGGGAGCTGTTTTTT. Translated, it gives CASTYDRGVGELFF.